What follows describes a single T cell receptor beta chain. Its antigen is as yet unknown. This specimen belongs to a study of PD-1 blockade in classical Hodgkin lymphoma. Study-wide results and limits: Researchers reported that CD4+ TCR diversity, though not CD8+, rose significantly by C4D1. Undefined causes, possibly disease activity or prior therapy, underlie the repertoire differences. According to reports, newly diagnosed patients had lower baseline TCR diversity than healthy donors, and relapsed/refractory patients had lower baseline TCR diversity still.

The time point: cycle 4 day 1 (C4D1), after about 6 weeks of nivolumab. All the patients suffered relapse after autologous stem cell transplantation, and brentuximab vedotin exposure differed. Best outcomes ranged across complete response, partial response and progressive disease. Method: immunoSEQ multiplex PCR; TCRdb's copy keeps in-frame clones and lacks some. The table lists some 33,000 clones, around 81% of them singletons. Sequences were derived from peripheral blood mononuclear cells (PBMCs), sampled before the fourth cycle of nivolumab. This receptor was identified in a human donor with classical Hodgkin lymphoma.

CDR3 nucleotides: TGTGCCAGCAGTGACTCAGCGGGAGGGGGTGAGCAGTTCTTC. The encoded protein is CASSDSAGGGEQFF. The chain links TRBV6-4 to TRBJ2-1, with 10 bases fitting TRBD2. CDR3 length: 14 residues. Trimming removed 0 bases from V and 9 bases from J; junction bases left unmatched: 2. Germline V CDR1 and CDR2: MRHNA, SNTAGT.